The 6 T cell receptor beta chains listed next were all sequenced from one sample in a study of metastatic and nonmetastatic thyroid tumors. TCRdb recomputed clones from the PCR reads via MiXCR. This table has some 37,000 clones, around 20% appearing once. Prior to thyroid surgery, none of the patients had received any treatment. The specimen sequenced was blood. The receptors here all came from a female donor with papillary thyroid cancer or a benign thyroid nodule (not recorded which). Some clones in this sample may be carry-over from other donors' samples.

This clone was detected only a few times. This rearrangement joins TRBV6-1 to TRBJ1-1; D remains unclear. Trimming took off 0 bases at V and 4 bases at J, with 6 bases between the two ends. The CDR3 contains 13 residues. Germline V gene sequence: CDR1 MNHNS, CDR2 SASEGT. CDR3 region: CASSEAQVTEAFF. In nucleotides, the CDR3 is TGTGCCAGCAGTGAAGCTCAAGTCACTGAAGCTTTCTTT.

This clone has ten or more counts. V usage is TRBV29-1 and J usage is TRBJ1-2, with D possibly TRBD1 on 5 matching bases. The V end was cut by 6 bases, the J end by 0 bases, with 8 bases between. Germline V gene data show CDR1 as SQVTM and CDR2 as ANQGSEA. The CDR3 has 12 residues. In DNA form, the CDR3 reads TGCAGCGTGGGACCTTCTAACTATGGCTACACCTTC. Protein sequence: CSVGPSNYGYTF.

This clone has at least ten counts. This sequence joins TRBV2 and TRBJ1-6; D may be TRBD1 (5 bases). Germline V lookup: CDR1 SNHLY, CDR2 FYNNEI. The CDR3 contains 11 residues. V gave up 6 bases and J gave up 9 bases, with 6 bases separating them. The CDR3 nucleotides are TGTGCCAGCAGGGGGCTTTCACCCCTCCACTTT. It is translated as CASRGLSPLHF. Filled out from reference TRBV2 and TRBJ1-6, the complete variable domain reads EPEVTQTPSHQVTQMGQEVILRCVPISNHLYFYWYRQILGQKVEFLVSFYNNEISEKSEIFDDQFSVERPDGSNFTLKIRSTKLEDSAMYFCASRGLSPLHFGNGTRLTVT.

This clone was counted at least ten times. The genes are TRBV28 and TRBJ2-7, with TRBD2 matching 7 bases. V lost 4 bases, J lost 6 bases, and 12 bases stayed unmatched. The germline CDR1 and CDR2 sequences are MDHEN and SYDVKM. CDR3 length: 15 amino acids. The chain's CDR3 is CASSSRGAGDLEQYF. The CDR3 nucleotides read TGTGCCAGCAGTTCTCGAGGTGCGGGAGATCTCGAGCAGTACTTC.

The chain employs TRBV7-9 and TRBJ1-1; D might be TRBD1 (5 bases). The CDR3 totals 15 residues. The V and J ends lost 4 bases and 4 bases respectively, with 16 bases between them. Germline CDR1 reads SEHNR; CDR2 reads FQNEAQ (reference sequence). CDR3 in DNA: TGTGCCAGCAGCTCCCCCCGGGGGGGTGGCACTGAAGCTTTCTTT. It yields the protein CASSSPRGGGTEAFF.

The table lists this clone with many counts. V usage is TRBV9 and J usage is TRBJ1-3; D is uncertain. Deletions cut 0 bases from V and 3 bases from J, with 16 bases between. There are 17 residues in the CDR3. Germline CDR1 SGDLS, CDR2 YYNGEE. The CDR3 DNA reads as TGTGCCAGCAGCGTAGATTCCCCGGGGTCGGGTGGAAACACCATATATTTT. Residues: CASSVDSPGSGGNTIYF. The variable domain in full, completed from reference TRBV9 and TRBJ1-3, reads DSGVTQTPKHLITATGQRVTLRCSPRSGDLSVYWYQQSLDQGLQFLIQYYNGEERAKGNILERFSAQQFPDLHSELNLSSLELGDSALYFCASSVDSPGSGGNTIYFGEGSWLTVV.